One and the same sample provided the 2 T cell receptor beta chains below, sequenced in a study of shared clonotypes between healthy human individuals. Profiling relied on immunoSEQ multiplex PCR, and the TCRdb table lists in-frame clones only, not all of them. This table holds about 2.3 million clones, approximately 93% found once. Sequencing used naive CD4+ T cells from PBMCs. Subset specified: CD45RA+ positively selected. The source is a man aged 18 to 35 in good health. Some clones in this sample may be carry-over from other donors' samples.

In its sample, this clone was seen a few times. Different DNA sequences within this sample yield the same CDR3. The rearrangement links TRBV19 to TRBJ1-1; 8 bases agree with TRBD1. The CDR3 has 14 residues. Germline V gene data show CDR1 as LNHDA and CDR2 as SQIVND (reference sequence). V lost 3 bases, J lost 5 bases, and 5 bases stayed unmatched. DNA of the CDR3: TGTGCCAGTAGTATGAGACAGGGGTGGACTGAAGCTTTCTTT. This encodes CASSMRQGWTEAFF.

The chain joins TRBV2 to TRBJ2-6; D might be TRBD1 (5 bases). Germline V gives CDR1 SNHLY, CDR2 FYNNEI. The CDR3 is 14 amino acids. V lost 7 bases, J lost 3 bases, and 10 bases lay in between. CDR3 in DNA: TGTGCCAGCAACCAGGGTCTTGGGGCCAACGTCCTGACTTTC. Translation gives CASNQGLGANVLTF. Full variable domain (missing parts from reference TRBV2 and TRBJ2-6): EPEVTQTPSHQVTQMGQEVILRCVPISNHLYFYWYRQILGQKVEFLVSFYNNEISEKSEIFDDQFSVERPDGSNFTLKIRSTKLEDSAMYFCASNQGLGANVLTFGAGSRLTVL.